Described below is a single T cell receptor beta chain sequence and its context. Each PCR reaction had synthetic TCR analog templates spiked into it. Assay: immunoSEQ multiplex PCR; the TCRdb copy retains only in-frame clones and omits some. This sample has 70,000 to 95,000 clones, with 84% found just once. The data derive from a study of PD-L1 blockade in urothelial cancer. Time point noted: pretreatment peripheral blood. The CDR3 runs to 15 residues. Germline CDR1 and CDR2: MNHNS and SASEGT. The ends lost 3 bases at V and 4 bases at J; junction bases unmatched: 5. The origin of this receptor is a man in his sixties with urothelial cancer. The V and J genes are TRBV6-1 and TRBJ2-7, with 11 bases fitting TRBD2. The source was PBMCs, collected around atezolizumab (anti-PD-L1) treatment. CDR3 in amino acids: CASSDSTSGKYEQYF. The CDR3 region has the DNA TGTGCCAGCAGTGACTCGACTAGCGGGAAATACGAGCAGTACTTC.